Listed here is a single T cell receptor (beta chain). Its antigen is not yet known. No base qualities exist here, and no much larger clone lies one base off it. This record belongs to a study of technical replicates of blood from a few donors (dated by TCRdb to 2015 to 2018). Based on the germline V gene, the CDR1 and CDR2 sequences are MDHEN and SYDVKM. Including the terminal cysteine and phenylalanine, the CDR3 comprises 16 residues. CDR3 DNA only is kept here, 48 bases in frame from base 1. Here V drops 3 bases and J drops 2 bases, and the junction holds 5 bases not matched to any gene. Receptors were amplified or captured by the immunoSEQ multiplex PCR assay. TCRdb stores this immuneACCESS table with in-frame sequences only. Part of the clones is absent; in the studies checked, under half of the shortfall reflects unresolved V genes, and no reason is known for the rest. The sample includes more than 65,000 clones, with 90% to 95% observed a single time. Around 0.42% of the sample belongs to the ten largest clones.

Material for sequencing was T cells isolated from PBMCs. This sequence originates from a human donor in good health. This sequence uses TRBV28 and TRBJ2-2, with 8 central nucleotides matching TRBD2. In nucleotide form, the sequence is TGTGCCAGCAGTTTCCTCTTAGCGGGAAACACCGGGGAGCTGTTTTTT. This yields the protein CASSFLLAGNTGELFF.